The 19 T cell receptor beta chains reported below all come from one sample, sequenced in a study of CD8 T cells in ankylosing spondylitis. A single record per CDR3 protein comes from TCRdb applying MiXCR to the 5' RACE reads. The sample lists some 140,000 distinct CDR3 sequences, 7% to 10% seen once, with 7.3% in the top ten. Sequenced material: synovial fluid, either unsorted or a sorted T cell fraction (not recorded which). Source of these receptors: a male donor with ankylosing spondylitis.

The chain combines TRBV4-1 with TRBJ2-3; the D is unclear. Per the germline V gene, CDR1 is MGHRA and CDR2 is YSYEKL. Trimming cost V 2 bases and J 2 bases, with 11 bases left between them. The CDR3 extends over 15 amino acids. For the CDR3, the DNA is TGCGCCAGCAGCCAACAGGCCTTCTTCACAGATACGCAGTATTTT. This encodes CASSQQAFFTDTQYF.

In its sample, this clonotype was seen a few times. The chain recombines TRBV2 with TRBJ2-6; tentatively, D is TRBD2 (6 bases). V lost 4 bases and J 0 bases, leaving 13 bases between the germline ends. The CDR3 runs to 17 residues. Germline assignment: CDR1 SNHLY and CDR2 FYNNEI. CDR3 DNA: TGTGCCAGCAGTGGGGGGATGGGGGGCTCTGGGGCCAACGTCCTGACTTTC. Translation: CASSGGMGGSGANVLTF.

V usage is TRBV2 and J usage is TRBJ1-2; D is uncertain. This CDR3 spans 13 amino acids. The germline V gene encodes CDR1 SNHLY and CDR2 FYNNEI. The ends were cut back, 4 bases at V and 7 bases at J, with 13 bases in the middle. DNA of the CDR3: TGTGCCAGCAGTGTAGAGGGTCGGGGTGGCTACACCTTC. Its translation is CASSVEGRGGYTF.

This clonotype was found many times. The rearrangement uses TRBV20-1 and TRBJ2-1, with 10 bases identical to TRBD2. Trimming cost V 5 bases and J 7 bases; bases outside gene matches: 2. This CDR3 spans 12 amino acids. Germline CDR1 reads DFQATT; CDR2 reads SNEGSKA (reference sequence). DNA of the CDR3: TGCAGTGCTGGACTAGCGGAGAATGAGCAGTTCTTC. Encoded protein: CSAGLAENEQFF.

As concerns this clonotype: Compared with germline, one end of the junction differs, possibly owing to a read error. The chain joins TRBV6-5 to TRBJ2-5, with no clear D. Germline V CDR1 and CDR2: MNHEY, SVGAGI. The CDR3 spans 12 residues. CDR3 residues: CASSHSQGTQYF. The CDR3 bases are TGTGCCAGCAGCCACTCCCAAGGGACCCAGTACTTC.

This clonotype showed up just a few times. V gene TRBV7-2 combines with J gene TRBJ2-5; D possibly corresponds to TRBD2 (5 bases). Per the germline V gene, CDR1 is SGHTA and CDR2 is FQGNSA. The CDR3 has 14 amino acids. V was cut by 0 bases and J by 5 bases, with 10 bases left in between. The CDR3 loop reads CASSLARERETQYF. In DNA, the CDR3 is TGTGCCAGCAGCTTAGCTCGGGAAAGGGAGACCCAGTACTTC.

This clonotype was found a few times. J is TRBJ1-5 and V is TRBV30, with no clear D. Germline V gives CDR1 GTSNPN, CDR2 SVGIG (reference sequence). V lost 0 bases to trimming and J lost 6 bases, with 9 bases between them. The CDR3 loop spans 13 amino acids. The CDR3, as DNA: TGTGCCTGGAGTGTGGTGGGAATTCAGCCCCAGCATTTT. This encodes CAWSVVGIQPQHF. The full variable domain, completed using reference TRBV30 and TRBJ1-5, is SQTIHQWPATLVQPVGSPLSLECTVEGTSNPNLYWYRQAAGRGLQLLFYSVGIGQISSEVPQNLSASRPQDRQFILSSKKLLLSDSGFYLCAWSVVGIQPQHFGDGTRLSIL.

This clonotype was seen at least ten times. This sequence joins TRBV27 and TRBJ2-5, with 10 bases that match TRBD2. V lost 3 bases, J lost 10 bases, and 5 bases stayed unmatched. The CDR3 is made up of 13 amino acids. Germline assignment: CDR1 MNHEY and CDR2 SMNVEV (reference sequence). CDR3 coding DNA: TGTGCCAGCAGTTTCAGCGGGGGGGGGGACCAGTACTTC. Amino acid sequence: CASSFSGGGDQYF.

This clonotype was counted ten times or more. J is TRBJ2-3 and V is TRBV25-1, with D possibly being TRBD1 or TRBD2 (5 bases each). The CDR3 length is 15 residues. The germline V gene encodes CDR1 MGHDK and CDR2 SYGVNS. Trimming removed 3 bases at V and 2 bases at J, with 12 bases between. CDR3 sequence reads: CASSDVGTLTDTQYF. In nucleotides, the CDR3 is TGTGCCAGCAGTGACGTCGGGACCCTCACAGATACGCAGTATTTT.

This clonotype has at least ten counts. The chain links TRBV6-2 or TRBV6-3 to TRBJ2-7; D is possibly TRBD1 (5 bases). The CDR3 is made up of 14 amino acids. Germline CDR1 is MNHEY and CDR2 is SVGEGT. V lost 4 bases to trimming and J lost 7 bases, with 17 bases between them. In DNA, the CDR3 is TGTGCCAGCAGTTCCCAGACAGAATTAGGGGAGCAGTACTTC. It specifies CASSSQTELGEQYF.

The CDR3 loop reads CASSPRRAAGVRSRDTQYF. DNA for the CDR3: TGTGCCAGCAGCCCCCGCCGGGCGGCTGGGGTGCGGTCTCGGGATACGCAGTATTTT. V gene TRBV11-1 combines with J gene TRBJ2-3; D remains ambiguous. Germline loops: CDR1 SGHAT, CDR2 FQDESV (reference sequence). Trimming removed 5 bases at V and 6 bases at J, with 30 bases between. The CDR3 runs to 19 residues.

This clonotype was detected a few times. This chain links TRBV5-4 with TRBJ2-7; D may be TRBD1 or TRBD2 (5 bases each). This CDR3 region has 15 residues. Between the trimmed V and J ends, which lost 5 bases and 2 bases, there was a span of 17 bases. Germline V gene data show CDR1 as SGHNT and CDR2 as YYREEE (reference sequence). CDR3 DNA: TGTGCCAGCAGTTTTGCCGGGACGGGGACCTACGAGCAGTACTTC. It encodes CASSFAGTGTYEQYF.

This clonotype turned up a few times. The chain combines TRBV5-8 with TRBJ2-3, with a tentative D call TRBD1 (6 bases). The CDR3 covers 15 residues. V dropped 0 bases and J dropped 4 bases, with 12 bases sitting between them. CDR1 is SGHTS, CDR2 YDEGEE, per germline. CDR3 bases: TGTGCCAGCAGCTTGGGGACAGTTTTCTCAGATACGCAGTATTTT. This gives the protein CASSLGTVFSDTQYF.

The chain is built from TRBV20-1 and TRBJ1-2, with 7 bases lining up with TRBD1. The germline CDR1 and CDR2 sequences are DFQATT and SNEGSKA (reference sequence). The CDR3 is 12 amino acids. V lost 6 bases and J lost 4; bases outside the gene matches: 5. The CDR3 protein is CSAPTGSYGYTF. CDR3 DNA: TGCAGTGCCCCGACAGGGAGCTATGGCTACACCTTC.

The chain is built from TRBV24-1 and TRBJ2-6; D is perhaps TRBD1 (6 bases). From germline, CDR1 is KGHDR and CDR2 SFDVKD. This CDR3 spans 15 amino acids. Trimming left V 4 bases short and J 4 bases short, with 10 bases between. CDR3 sequence reads: CATSDIGGGANVLTF. In DNA, the CDR3 is TGTGCCACCAGTGACATAGGGGGAGGGGCCAACGTCCTGACTTTC.

The rearrangement links TRBV28 to TRBJ1-2; possibly TRBD1 for D (6 bases). Germline values: CDR1 MDHEN, CDR2 SYDVKM. Trimming stripped 5 bases from V and 6 bases from J, with 19 bases between. The CDR3 sequence is 15 residues long. CDR3 in DNA: TGTGCCAGCAGTCCCCTAAACAGGGCTAGCCATGGCTACACCTTC. This sequence encodes CASSPLNRASHGYTF.

J is TRBJ2-7 and V is TRBV20-1, with D perhaps TRBD2 (5 bases). There are 12 residues in the CDR3. Between the trimmed V and J ends, which lost 3 bases and 3 bases, there was a span of 9 bases. Per the germline V gene, CDR1 is DFQATT and CDR2 is SNEGSKA (reference sequence). The CDR3 sequence: CSASSGVYEQYF. CDR3 DNA: TGCAGTGCTAGCAGCGGCGTCTACGAGCAGTACTTC.

This clonotype occurred many times. V is TRBV7-2 and J is TRBJ2-2; no clear D gene. Looked up from germline, CDR1 is SGHTA and CDR2 is FQGNSA. CDR3 length equals 15 residues. Trimming removed 5 bases at V and 1 base at J, with 11 bases between. As DNA, the CDR3 is TGTGCCAGCAGCGGCAGGTCATTGAACACCGGGGAGCTGTTTTTT. This encodes CASSGRSLNTGELFF.

The table lists this clonotype with a few counts. The chain has TRBV30 and TRBJ1-1; no firm D call. Trimming stripped 3 bases from V and 1 base from J, with 3 bases between. Germline values: CDR1 GTSNPN, CDR2 SVGIG (reference sequence). The CDR3 totals 11 residues. Here the CDR3 DNA reads TGTGCCTGGAGGAAGAACACTGAAGCTTTCTTT. It yields the protein CAWRKNTEAFF.